One sample yielded the 25 T cell receptor beta chains listed below, sequenced in a study of blood T cell repertoires in COVID-19. Clones were sequenced by immunoSEQ multiplex PCR, and TCRdb holds only the in-frame ones, with some missing. Of a few hundred thousand clones listed, 80% to 90% are singletons. The sample was PBMCs or T cells enriched from blood (not recorded which). These receptor sequences come from a woman younger than 30 who had recovered from COVID-19.

The gene calls are TRBV12-3 or TRBV12-4 and TRBJ1-1; TRBD1 is a possible D gene (6 bases). This CDR3 contains 12 residues. The V end was cut by 5 bases, the J end by 8 bases, with 12 bases between. CDR3 protein: CASSLRTVEAFF. For the CDR3, the DNA is TGTGCCAGCAGTCTCCGGACAGTAGAAGCTTTCTTT.

The V call is TRBV3-1 (or the pseudogene TRBV3-2), the J call TRBJ2-1; 12 nucleotides agree with TRBD2. V shed 0 bases and J 8 bases; nucleotides not matched to a gene: 5. CDR3 length equals 16 residues. The germline V gene encodes CDR1 LGHDT and CDR2 YNNKEL (reference sequence). CDR3 region: CASSQELAGGRDEQFF. In DNA, the CDR3 is TGTGCCAGCAGCCAAGAGCTAGCGGGGGGGAGGGATGAGCAGTTCTTC.

V usage is TRBV12-5 and J usage is TRBJ1-3; 7 bases agree with TRBD1. From germline, CDR1 is LGHNT and CDR2 FRNRAP. Unmatched junction bases numbered 11, after V lost 6 bases and J lost 3 bases. This CDR3 has 16 residues. Here the CDR3 reads CASGLGQAHIGNTIYF. CDR3 DNA sequence: TGTGCTAGTGGCCTCGGACAGGCACACATTGGAAACACCATATATTTT.

This chain joins TRBV5-4 and TRBJ2-2; 8 bases line up with TRBD1. Per germline, CDR1 SGHNT and CDR2 YYREEE (reference sequence). The CDR3 runs to 15 residues. V trimming: 4 bases; J trimming: 5 bases; junction bases outside the gene matches: 7. CDR3: CASSGQGGRTGELFF. CDR3 in DNA: TGTGCCAGCAGCGGACAGGGCGGTAGAACCGGGGAGCTGTTTTTT.

The V call is TRBV5-1, the J call TRBJ2-7, with D unresolved. CDR3 size: 13 residues. V was shortened by 2 bases and J by 2 bases, with 8 bases between the two germline ends. Germline V gene lookup returns CDR1 SGHRS and CDR2 YFSETQ. Here the CDR3 reads CASSFRETYEQYF. Written as DNA, the CDR3 is TGCGCCAGCAGCTTTCGAGAGACCTACGAGCAGTACTTC.

The genes are TRBV6-6 and TRBJ1-2; 7 nucleotides line up with TRBD1. Trimming removed 4 bases from V and 2 bases from J; junction bases left unmatched: 7. This CDR3 has 15 residues. From germline, CDR1 is MNHNY and CDR2 SVGAGI (reference sequence). CDR3 in DNA: TGTGCCAGCAGTTCCGCAATGGACAGGAACTATGGCTACACCTTC. Translation gives CASSSAMDRNYGYTF.

The J gene is TRBJ1-2, the V gene TRBV5-4; D possibly corresponds to TRBD1 (6 bases). The CDR3 has 15 amino acids. Germline CDR1 is SGHNT and CDR2 is YYREEE (reference sequence). V was trimmed by 1 base and J by 0 bases, leaving 10 bases between them. Here the CDR3 DNA reads TGTGCCAGCAGCTTGCAGGCAGGGGCTAACTATGGCTACACCTTC. Amino acids: CASSLQAGANYGYTF.

The chain links TRBV5-1 to TRBJ2-1; 10 bases match TRBD1. Germline V gives CDR1 SGHRS, CDR2 YFSETQ. V trimming: 3 bases; J trimming: 8 bases; junction bases outside the gene matches: 8. The CDR3 is 15 amino acids. CDR3 sequence: CASSSGTGATDEQFF. Written as DNA, the CDR3 is TGCGCCAGCAGCTCCGGGACAGGGGCCACCGATGAGCAGTTCTTC.

J is TRBJ2-5 and V is TRBV5-5, with 7 bases matching TRBD1. Germline loops: CDR1 SGHKS, CDR2 YYEKEE (reference sequence). Trimming removed 0 bases from V and 5 bases from J; junction bases left unmatched: 7. The CDR3 length is 15 residues. The CDR3 region has the DNA TGTGCCAGCAGCTTGGTAGGGGGCGGGTGGGAGACCCAGTACTTC. Translated, it gives CASSLVGGGWETQYF.

This clone was detected only a few times. The chain has TRBV5-1 and TRBJ1-1; D remains ambiguous. The CDR3 contains 19 residues. V lost 1 base and J 10 bases, leaving 32 bases between the germline ends. Per the germline V gene, CDR1 is SGHRS and CDR2 is YFSETQ. CDR3 in DNA: TGCGCCAGCAGCTTGCTTTCGATTCCGCACGCAGACTCGCCCGAGGGAGCTTTCTTT. This codes for CASSLLSIPHADSPEGAFF.

This chain links TRBV19 with TRBJ1-5; TRBD1 might be the D (5 bases). From germline, CDR1 is LNHDA and CDR2 SQIVND (reference sequence). The CDR3 contains 14 residues. Trimming took off 3 bases at V and 7 bases at J, with 13 bases between the two ends. The CDR3 nucleotides read TGTGCCAGTAGTATCAGGAGGGGACGCCAGCCCCAGCATTTT. Its translation is CASSIRRGRQPQHF. Drawing the rest from reference TRBV19 and TRBJ1-5, the complete variable domain is DGGITQSPKYLFRKEGQNVTLSCEQNLNHDAMYWYRQDPGQGLRLIYYSQIVNDFQKGDIAEGYSVSREKKESFPLTVTSAQKNPTAFYLCASSIRRGRQPQHFGDGTRLSIL.

The J gene is TRBJ1-5, the V gene TRBV10-3, with D possibly matching TRBD1 (5 bases). This CDR3 has 15 residues. The V end was cut by 7 bases, the J end by 6 bases, with 19 bases between. Per germline, CDR1 ENHRY and CDR2 SYGVKD. The CDR3 here is CAIILTPAGGQPQHF. The CDR3 DNA reads TGTGCCATCATCCTGACACCGGCGGGGGGTCAGCCCCAGCATTTT.

The genes are TRBV5-1 and TRBJ2-2; D perhaps matches TRBD1 (5 bases). Germline CDR1 reads SGHRS; CDR2 reads YFSETQ. V lost 0 bases and J lost 9, with 9 bases in between. This CDR3 spans 13 amino acids. The CDR3 coding sequence is TGCGCCAGCAGCTTGGCAGGGTTCCGGGAGCTGTTTTTT. Translated: CASSLAGFRELFF.

V usage is TRBV4-2 and J usage is TRBJ1-1, with TRBD1 matching over 10 bases. The CDR3 contains 17 residues. Germline V gene sequence: CDR1 LGHNA, CDR2 YNFKEQ. The ends lost 1 base at V and 1 base at J; junction bases unmatched: 6. The CDR3 spells CASSQGDRGLANTEAFF. The CDR3, as DNA: TGTGCCAGCAGCCAAGGTGACAGGGGGCTTGCGAACACTGAAGCTTTCTTT.

The table lists this clone with a few counts. The chain couples TRBV4-2 to TRBJ2-2; D is perhaps TRBD2 (7 bases). V dropped 8 bases and J dropped 7 bases, with 14 bases sitting between them. The CDR3 consists of 13 residues. Germline values: CDR1 LGHNA, CDR2 YNFKEQ. The CDR3 DNA follows: TGTGCCAGCGACGCGGGGGCGAACGGGGAGCTGTTTTTT. It encodes CASDAGANGELFF.

The chain carries TRBV7-9 and TRBJ2-2; D is perhaps TRBD1 (6 bases). The CDR3 covers 16 residues. From germline, CDR1 is SEHNR and CDR2 FQNEAQ (reference sequence). Trimming shortened V by 2 bases and J by 2 bases, and 12 bases separated the two germline ends. CDR3 sequence reads: CASSLRRDINTGELFF. The DNA of the CDR3 is TGTGCCAGCAGCTTAAGAAGGGACATCAACACCGGGGAGCTGTTTTTT.

This sequence joins TRBV12-3 or TRBV12-4 and TRBJ2-7, with D perhaps TRBD2 (5 bases). The ends were cut back, 6 bases at V and 4 bases at J, with 10 bases in the middle. CDR3 length: 12 residues. Here the CDR3 reads CASSRETYEQYF. The DNA for the CDR3 is TGTGCCAGCAGCCGGGAAACTTACGAGCAGTACTTC.

This chain links TRBV12-1 with TRBJ1-6. TRBV12-1 is tagged as a pseudogene. The CDR3 length is 20 residues. The CDR3 DNA reads TGTGCCAGCAGCTTTGCGCAAATTGTGGAGGCGCAAGATGGGGATTCACCCCTCCACTTT. Amino acids: CASSFAQIVEAQDGDSPLHF.

The rearrangement uses TRBV19 and TRBJ1-3, with TRBD1 matching 9 bases. The CDR3 is 18 residues long. Germline CDR1 LNHDA, CDR2 SQIVND (reference sequence). Unmatched junction bases numbered 11, after V lost 5 bases and J lost 0 bases. The CDR3 sequence: CASSPRGQGSSSGNTIYF. DNA for the CDR3: TGTGCCAGTAGTCCTAGGGGACAGGGATCTTCCTCTGGAAACACCATATATTTT.

The chain uses TRBV12-3 or TRBV12-4 and TRBJ2-7; perhaps TRBD1 as D (5 bases). The CDR3 extends over 12 amino acids. V was shortened by 6 bases and J by 5 bases, with 11 bases between the two germline ends. The CDR3 nucleotides read TGTGCCAGCAGCGGTGCAGGGCACGAGCAGTACTTC. Amino acids: CASSGAGHEQYF.

This chain links TRBV9 with TRBJ2-7; D might be TRBD2 (6 bases). Germline V gene lookup returns CDR1 SGDLS and CDR2 YYNGEE. Trimming removed 0 bases from V and 0 bases from J, with 10 bases in between. CDR3 size: 15 residues. CDR3 sequence: CASSVGRGLSYEQYF. The DNA of the CDR3 is TGTGCCAGCAGCGTAGGGAGGGGCCTCTCCTACGAGCAGTACTTC.

This sequence joins TRBV5-6 and TRBJ1-1; tentatively, D is TRBD1 (5 bases). The CDR3 contains 15 residues. Looked up from germline, CDR1 is SGHDT and CDR2 is YYEEEE. V lost 2 bases, J lost 4 bases, and 15 bases lay in between. The CDR3 DNA is TGTGCCAGCAGCTTCAGATCCTCAGGGATCACTGAAGCTTTCTTT. Its protein is CASSFRSSGITEAFF. Based on the CDR3 plus reference TRBV5-6 and TRBJ1-1, the full variable domain is DAGVTQSPTHLIKTRGQQVTLRCSPKSGHDTVSWYQQALGQGPQFIFQYYEEEERQRGNFPDRFSGHQFPNYSSELNVNALLLGDSALYLCASSFRSSGITEAFFGQGTRLTVV.

As DNA, the CDR3 is TGTGCCAGCAGCGTAGGGACGGGGGGGAAAATCTACGAGCAGTACTTC. This codes for CASSVGTGGKIYEQYF. V usage is TRBV9 and J usage is TRBJ2-7; TRBD2 matches at 8 bases. Germline values: CDR1 SGDLS, CDR2 YYNGEE. V trimming: 0 bases; J trimming: 3 bases; junction bases outside the gene matches: 8. The CDR3 spans 16 residues.

This rearrangement joins TRBV5-1 to TRBJ1-2; TRBD1 agrees at 8 bases. CDR1 is SGHRS and CDR2 is YFSETQ in the germline V gene. The J segment lost 7 bases and the V segment lost 0 bases, leaving 5 bases of the junction unmatched. The CDR3 totals 14 residues. The chain's CDR3 is CASSLDRQGLGYTF. In nucleotides, the CDR3 is TGCGCCAGCAGCTTGGATCGACAGGGGCTTGGCTACACCTTC.

The chain combines TRBV19 with TRBJ1-5, with D possibly matching TRBD1 (6 bases). This CDR3 is built from 16 residues. Trimming stripped 5 bases from V and 0 bases from J, with 14 bases between. Germline V gene data show CDR1 as LNHDA and CDR2 as SQIVND (reference sequence). CDR3 protein: CASSASGVYSNQPQHF. CDR3 nucleotides: TGTGCCAGTAGTGCCTCAGGGGTTTATAGCAATCAGCCCCAGCATTTT.